Given below is one TCR beta chain in context. This entry belongs to a study of blood T cell repertoires in COVID-19. Looking at the study overall: The United States, Italy and Spain supplied acute and convalescent COVID-19 samples.

The repertoire was sequenced with immunoSEQ multiplex PCR; TCRdb's copy has only in-frame clones and lacks some. The sample has some 80,000 clones, about 79% seen once. V lost 6 bases, J lost 6 bases, and 13 bases stayed unmatched. The V gene's germline CDR1 is MNHEY and CDR2 SVGAGI. CDR3 length: 15 amino acids. The TCR comes from a human donor in a cohort sampled during active COVID-19. The sample consisted of peripheral blood. This chain uses TRBV6-5 with TRBJ2-5, with TRBD1 identical over 7 bases. The DNA for the CDR3 is TGTGCCAGCAGGACCACAGGGGTGGGTAGGCAGACCCAGTACTTC. Amino acids: CASRTTGVGRQTQYF.